The next 10 T cell receptor beta chains were all read from a single sample in a study of T cell responses to AZD1222 COVID-19 vaccine. The method was immunoSEQ multiplex PCR; TCRdb's version includes in-frame clones alone and lacks a portion of them. The sample has about 150,000 clones, over 90% seen once. The input for sequencing was peripheral blood, taken on day 0 of AZD1222 vaccination. Receptors were obtained from an adult in good health.

The chain recombines TRBV28 with TRBJ1-5; no clear D gene. The V and J ends lost 6 bases and 2 bases respectively, with 17 bases between them. The CDR3 is made up of 16 amino acids. Germline V gene data show CDR1 as MDHEN and CDR2 as SYDVKM. CDR3 sequence (DNA): TGTGCCAGCAGCATTCGACGGAGCCGGGGCAATCAGCCCCAGCATTTT. Its translation is CASSIRRSRGNQPQHF.

The V and J genes are TRBV9 and TRBJ1-6; D is possibly TRBD1 (6 bases). The CDR3 totals 15 residues. With 0 bases removed from V and 9 bases from J, the gap between germline ends came to 13 bases. The V gene's germline CDR1 is SGDLS and CDR2 YYNGEE. CDR3 sequence (DNA): TGTGCCAGCAGCGTAGATGGGACACTGGGTTCACCCCTCCACTTT. This encodes CASSVDGTLGSPLHF.

The V gene is TRBV5-5, the J gene TRBJ2-5; 9 nucleotides match TRBD2. Per germline, CDR1 SGHKS and CDR2 YYEKEE (reference sequence). The CDR3 spans 18 residues. Germline trimming cut 1 base from V and 5 bases from J; bases unmatched to any gene: 15. CDR3 loop: CASSLRGGRARVSETQYF. CDR3 bases: TGTGCCAGCAGCTTGCGTGGCGGGAGGGCGAGGGTTAGTGAGACCCAGTACTTC.

The chain recombines TRBV7-8 with TRBJ1-2; no firm D call. The germline gives CDR1 SGHVS, CDR2 FQNEAQ. The CDR3 sequence is 15 residues long. The germline V and J ends were trimmed by 4 bases and 2 bases, with 14 bases remaining between them. Here the CDR3 DNA reads TGTGCCAGCAGCTCGTATAGTACAGTCAACTATGGCTACACCTTC. Amino acids: CASSSYSTVNYGYTF.

The chain couples TRBV19 to TRBJ1-2, with D uncertain. The CDR3 loop spans 14 amino acids. From germline, CDR1 is LNHDA and CDR2 SQIVND (reference sequence). V was trimmed by 5 bases and J by 0 bases, leaving 10 bases between them. The CDR3 sequence: CASSPDPSNYGYTF. The CDR3, as DNA: TGTGCCAGTAGTCCGGATCCTTCTAACTATGGCTACACCTTC.

The gene calls are TRBV5-1 and TRBJ2-7, with D possibly matching TRBD1 (6 bases). CDR1 and CDR2 (germline): SGHRS, YFSETQ. The CDR3 has 13 residues. The V end lost 0 bases, the J end lost 6 bases, and 10 bases lay between the germline ends. The CDR3: CASSLGTRGEQYF. The CDR3 nucleotides read TGCGCCAGCAGCTTGGGTACCAGGGGCGAGCAGTACTTC.

This clone has more than one count but fewer than ten. This rearrangement joins TRBV18 to TRBJ1-5, with D perhaps matching TRBD1 (5 bases). The CDR3 extends over 14 amino acids. The germline V gene encodes CDR1 KGHSH and CDR2 LQKENI. V was cut by 3 bases and J by 4 bases, with 10 bases left in between. The CDR3: CASSPGRNNQPQHF. The CDR3 DNA follows: TGTGCCAGCTCACCGGGACGTAATAATCAGCCCCAGCATTTT.

The genes are TRBV6-5 and TRBJ2-5; TRBD1 is a possible D gene (6 bases). This CDR3 region has 16 residues. Germline CDR1 MNHEY, CDR2 SVGAGI. V lost 0 bases and J 2 bases, leaving 13 bases between the germline ends. The CDR3 DNA is TGTGCCAGCAGTTACTCCCTGACAGGATCACAAGAGACCCAGTACTTC. Translated, it gives CASSYSLTGSQETQYF.

The chain is built from TRBV2 and TRBJ1-5; 8 positions match TRBD1. Germline V gives CDR1 SNHLY, CDR2 FYNNEI. This CDR3 region has 18 residues. The trim removed 3 bases at V and 7 bases at J, leaving 17 bases unmatched. The CDR3 sequence is CASSETIGQGGRRQPQHF. CDR3 bases: TGTGCCAGCAGTGAGACTATAGGACAGGGAGGGAGACGGCAGCCCCAGCATTTT.

The chain employs TRBV3-1 (or the pseudogene TRBV3-2) and TRBJ2-7, with TRBD1 matching over 7 bases. CDR3 size: 15 residues. The V gene's germline CDR1 is LGHDT and CDR2 YNNKEL (reference sequence). Trimming took 0 bases from V and 4 from J; bases not matched to a gene: 6. The CDR3 loop reads CASSQDAGGVYEQYF. The CDR3 nucleotides are TGTGCCAGCAGCCAAGACGCAGGGGGTGTTTACGAGCAGTACTTC.